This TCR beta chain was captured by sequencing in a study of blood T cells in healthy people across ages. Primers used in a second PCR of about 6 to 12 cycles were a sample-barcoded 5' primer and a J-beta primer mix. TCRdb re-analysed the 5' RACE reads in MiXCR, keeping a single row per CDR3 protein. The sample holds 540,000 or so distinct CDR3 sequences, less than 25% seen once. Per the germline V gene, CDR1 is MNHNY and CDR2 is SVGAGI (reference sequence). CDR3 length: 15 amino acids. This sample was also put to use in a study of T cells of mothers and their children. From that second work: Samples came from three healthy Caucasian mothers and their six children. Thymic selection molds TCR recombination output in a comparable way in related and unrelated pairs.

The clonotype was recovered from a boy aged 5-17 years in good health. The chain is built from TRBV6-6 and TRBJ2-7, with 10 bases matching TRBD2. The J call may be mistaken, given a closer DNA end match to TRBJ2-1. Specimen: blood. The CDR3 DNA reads TGTGCCAGCAGTTACAAGCGGGAGGGCCGCAATGAGCAGTTCTTC. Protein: CASSYKREGRNEQFF.